The source of this T cell receptor (beta chain) is a study of shared clonotypes between healthy human individuals (dated by TCRdb to 2018 to 2021). Study-wide context: A couple of women and a few men aged 18 to 49 years were included in the cohort. For each donor, three plates each were used for CD4 naive and CD4 memory, two plates were used for CD8 naive, and one plate was used for CD8 memory. The study deeply sequenced blood TCR repertoires of about 5 healthy adults to estimate repertoire size and the extent of clonotype sharing between individuals. To increase sequencing depth and limit assay-specific biases, different laboratories used diverse techniques to prepare libraries and sequence TCR repertoires. Leukapheresis yielded between about 0.94 and 10 billion PBMCs per donor.

Sequences MNHEY (CDR1) and SMNVEV (CDR2) are obtained from the germline V gene (reference sequence). The CDR3, cysteine through phenylalanine, is 14 amino acids long. Only CDR3 DNA is held: 42 bases, read in frame from base 1. V and J lose 3 bases and 7 bases, and a span of 16 bases separates them. The donors were healthy, HIV-negative adults who had no recently reported acute infections or vaccinations. Every donor was a Caucasian adult residing in Nashville, Tennessee, USA. CD4+ T cells were enriched by magnetic negative selection; naive cells were then positively selected on CD45RA, and the negative fraction formed the memory subset. After blood collection by leukapheresis, PBMCs were isolated using Ficoll-Histopaque density gradient centrifugation and then cryopreserved in the vapor phase of liquid nitrogen. Analytical flow cytometry was used to check the purity and quantity of every magnetically sorted T cell population. Genomic DNA was isolated from each sorted fraction and quantified by UV absorbance on a Nanodrop 2000c.

Using the deep immunoSEQ assay, TCR CDR3 regions were amplified from genomic DNA by multiplex PCR. For each cell subset, the extracted genomic DNA was distributed evenly across all wells of several immunoSEQ 96-well plates, and each plate served as one replicate. For sorted subsets, 200 to 250 ng of genomic DNA, equivalent to 25,000 to 35,000 T cell genomes, went into each replicate PCR. The purified libraries were quantified using a Qubit 3.0 fluorometer, sized with a Bioanalyzer 2100, and then quantified again using the KAPA Library Quantification kit. Every immunoSEQ 96-well plate was sequenced on a separate single-read 150-cycle Illumina NextSeq 550 flow cell. In the original analysis: The immunoSEQ output contained only junctional sequences without quality scores, so filtering could not match that applied to full-length reads. Sequences were annotated with PyIR, a Python wrapper for IgBLAST v1.9, and V/J genes and CDR3 were assigned using IMGT germline references. Reads were removed for weak V/J assignments (E-value above 1e-6), missing CDR3, stop codons, out-of-frame junctions, or ambiguous translated residues. A V3J clonotype was defined by an identical inferred V gene, J gene, and CDR3 amino acid sequence. The percentage overlap between two repertoires was calculated by dividing the number of shared unique clonotypes by the size of the smaller repertoire. Richness of each repertoire was evaluated using RTK rarefaction, the Chao1 estimator, and Recon v2.1 estimates of unobserved clonotypes. Generation probabilities for all TCRbeta clonotypes obtained by the gDNA method from several donors were computed using OLGA. TCRdb carries this immuneACCESS record with in-frame sequences only. Its versions omit some clonotypes, under half of them owing to an unresolved V gene in the studies checked, with the rest unexplained. The DNA gave D and trimming, while V, J and clone size come from that table. In this sample the table shows a few hundred thousand clones, 74% of which occur a single time. Jointly, the top ten make up 10% of the sample.

Here is what the overall study found, with its caveats: Larger estimated clonotype richness was generally found for naive subsets than for memory subsets. Clonotypes shared by all four sorted-subset donors showed higher generation probabilities than non-shared clonotypes. When a few donors were compared, the shared fraction of clonotypes was around 5% for naive CD4, over 3% for naive CD8, about 2.5% for memory CD4, and roughly 0.43% for memory CD8. Even with the large sequencing depth, rarefaction of the sorted-subset datasets indicated that sequencing was incomplete. Only blood was sampled, and tissue TCR repertoires likely differ from those in blood. Based on pairwise subsampling, the degree of clonotype sharing among donors was expected to be affected by sequencing depth. Because the study included only a small number of donors, the genetic and exposure-history diversity represented was limited.

This clone has a count of ten or more. There is no known antigen for this receptor. No base quality values were provided; no much bigger clone lies one nucleotide off. The source material was memory CD4+ T cells sorted from blood. Sample cell subset or site, as interpreted from the label and publication: CD45RA-negative fraction. The rearrangement joined TRBV27 to TRBJ2-7; the D gene assignment is perhaps TRBD1 or TRBD2, with each matching 5 bases. This TCR was sampled from a man younger than 45 in good health. The DNA reads as follows: TGTGCCAGCAGTTTCCGGTGGGGGTTTAATGAGCAGTACTTC. Its protein is CASSFRWGFNEQYF.